Listed below are T cell receptor beta chains from one sample, sequenced in a study of PD-L1 blockade in urothelial cancer. Measured with immunoSEQ multiplex PCR; TCRdb has only the in-frame clones, and not every one. Altogether tens of thousands of clones are present, approximately 80% being singletons, with the ten largest covering about 6.9%. The starting material was PBMCs, obtained around atezolizumab (anti-PD-L1) treatment. These receptors all stem from a man in his forties with urothelial cancer. The CDR3 runs from the conserved cysteine through the conserved F or W. D genes are given only for firm matches. Size tells how often a clone was seen (once, few, many) or the class of an expanded clone, and some rows leave it out.

abundance	j_gene	v_gene	d_gene	CDR3nt	CDR3aa
-	TRBJ2-1	TRBV28	-	TGTGCCAGCATTGACAGGAATGAGCAGTTCTTC	CASIDRNEQFF
few	TRBJ2-7	TRBV11-2	-	TGTGCCAGCAGCTCGACCCGCACAGTACCCTACGAGCAGTACTTC	CASSSTRTVPYEQYF
-	TRBJ1-1	TRBV25-1	-	TGTGCCAGCAGGGGAGGGCCAGGGGAGGACACTGAAGCTTTCTTT	CASRGGPGEDTEAFF
-	TRBJ2-2	TRBV7-6	-	TGTGCCAGCAGGTTTCTGTCGAGCACCGGGGAGCTGTTTTTT	CASRFLSSTGELFF
-	TRBJ1-1	TRBV6-1	-	TGTGCCAGCACGGGATCCTCGGGGAACACTGAAGCTTTCTTT	CASTGSSGNTEAFF
-	TRBJ2-7	TRBV10-3	-	TGTGCCATCAGCCCGAGAGAGGCCTACGAGCAGTACTTC	CAISPREAYEQYF
once	TRBJ2-1	TRBV9	TRBD2	TGTGCCAGCAGCGTAGGGGTGGGAGGGGTTAATGAGCAGTTCTTC	CASSVGVGGVNEQFF
-	TRBJ2-3	TRBV7-5	-	TGTGCCAGAAGCTTAAGGAGACAGGGCCACTTAATATCTAGCACAGATACGCAGTATTTT	CARSLRRQGHLISSTDTQYF
once	TRBJ2-7	TRBV28	-	TGTGCCAGCAGTTTCCCTCAGGGGGGTGCCTACGAGCAGTACTTC	CASSFPQGGAYEQYF
-	TRBJ2-3	TRBV2	-	TGTGCCAGCAGGTCGAGAGGGAGTAACACAGATACGCAGTATTTT	CASRSRGSNTDTQYF
once	TRBJ2-7	TRBV7-2	TRBD1	TGTGCCAGCAGCTTCGGGACAGGGGGGTACGAGCAGTACTTC	CASSFGTGGYEQYF